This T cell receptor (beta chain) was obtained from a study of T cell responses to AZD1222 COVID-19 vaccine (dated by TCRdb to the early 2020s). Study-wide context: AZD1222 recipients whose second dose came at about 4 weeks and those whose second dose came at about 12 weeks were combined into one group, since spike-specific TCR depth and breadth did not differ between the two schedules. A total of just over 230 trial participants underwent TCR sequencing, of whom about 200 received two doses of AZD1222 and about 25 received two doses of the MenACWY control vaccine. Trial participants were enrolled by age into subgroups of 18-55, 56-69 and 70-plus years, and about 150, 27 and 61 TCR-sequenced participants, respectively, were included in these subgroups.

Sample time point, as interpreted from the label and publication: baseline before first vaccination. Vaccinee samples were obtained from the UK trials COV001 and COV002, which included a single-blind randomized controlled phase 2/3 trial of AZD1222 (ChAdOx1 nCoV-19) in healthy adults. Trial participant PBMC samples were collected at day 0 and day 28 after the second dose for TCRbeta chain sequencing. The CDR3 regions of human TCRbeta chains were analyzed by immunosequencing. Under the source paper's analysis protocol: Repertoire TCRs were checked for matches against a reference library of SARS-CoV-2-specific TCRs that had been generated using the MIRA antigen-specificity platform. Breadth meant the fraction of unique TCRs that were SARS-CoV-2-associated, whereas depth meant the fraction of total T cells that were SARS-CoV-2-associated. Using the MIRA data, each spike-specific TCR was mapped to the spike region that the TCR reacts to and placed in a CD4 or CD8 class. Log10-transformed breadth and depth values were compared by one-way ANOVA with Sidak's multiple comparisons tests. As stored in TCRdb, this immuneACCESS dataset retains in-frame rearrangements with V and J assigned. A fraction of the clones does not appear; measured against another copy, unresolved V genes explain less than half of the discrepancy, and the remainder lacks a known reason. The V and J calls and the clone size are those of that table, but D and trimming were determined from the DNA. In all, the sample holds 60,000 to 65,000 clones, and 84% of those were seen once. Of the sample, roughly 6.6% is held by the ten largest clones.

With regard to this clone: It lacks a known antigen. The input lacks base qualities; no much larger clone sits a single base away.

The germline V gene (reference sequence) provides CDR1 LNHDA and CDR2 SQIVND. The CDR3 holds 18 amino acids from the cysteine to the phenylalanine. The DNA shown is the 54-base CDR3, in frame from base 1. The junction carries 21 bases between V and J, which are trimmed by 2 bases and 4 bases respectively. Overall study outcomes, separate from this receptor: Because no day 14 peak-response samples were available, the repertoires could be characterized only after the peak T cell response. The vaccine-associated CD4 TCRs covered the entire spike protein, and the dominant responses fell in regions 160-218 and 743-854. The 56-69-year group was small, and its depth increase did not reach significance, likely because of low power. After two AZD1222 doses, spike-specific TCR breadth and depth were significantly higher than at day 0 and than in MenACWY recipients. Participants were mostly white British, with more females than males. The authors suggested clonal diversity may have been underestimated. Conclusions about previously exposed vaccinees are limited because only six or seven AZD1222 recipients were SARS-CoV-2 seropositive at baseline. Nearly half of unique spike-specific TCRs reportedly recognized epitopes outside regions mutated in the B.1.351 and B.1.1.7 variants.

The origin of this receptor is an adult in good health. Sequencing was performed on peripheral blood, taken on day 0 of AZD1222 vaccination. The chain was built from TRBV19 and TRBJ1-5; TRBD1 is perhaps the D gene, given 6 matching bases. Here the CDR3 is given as CASSITPSAGVGNQPQHF. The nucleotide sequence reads TGTGCCAGTAGTATAACCCCATCGGCAGGGGTGGGTAATCAGCCCCAGCATTTT.